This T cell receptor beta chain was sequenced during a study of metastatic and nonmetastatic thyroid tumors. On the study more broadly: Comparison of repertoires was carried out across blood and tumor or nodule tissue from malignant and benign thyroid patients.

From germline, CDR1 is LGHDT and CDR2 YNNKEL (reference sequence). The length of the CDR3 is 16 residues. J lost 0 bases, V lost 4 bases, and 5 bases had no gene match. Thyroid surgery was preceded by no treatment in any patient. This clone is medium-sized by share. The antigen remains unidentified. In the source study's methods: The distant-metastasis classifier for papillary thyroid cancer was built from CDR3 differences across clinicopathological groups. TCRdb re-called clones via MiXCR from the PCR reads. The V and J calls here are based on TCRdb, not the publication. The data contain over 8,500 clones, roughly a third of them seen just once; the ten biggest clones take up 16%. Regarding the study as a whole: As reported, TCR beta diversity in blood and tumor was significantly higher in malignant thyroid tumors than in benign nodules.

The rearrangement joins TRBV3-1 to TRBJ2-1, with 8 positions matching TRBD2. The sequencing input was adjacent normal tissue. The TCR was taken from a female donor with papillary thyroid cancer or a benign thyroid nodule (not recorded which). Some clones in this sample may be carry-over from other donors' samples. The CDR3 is CASSLFTSGSYNEQFF. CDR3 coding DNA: TGTGCCAGCAGCCTCTTCACTAGCGGCTCCTACAATGAGCAGTTCTTC.